This T cell receptor beta chain was sequenced during a study of cytomegalovirus exposure and HLA in healthy donors. This clone was observed a handful of times. PCR primers comprised 60 Vbeta and 13 Jbeta primers. Profiled with immunoSEQ multiplex PCR; TCRdb holds only in-frame clones, not every one. Among around 150,000 clones listed, roughly four fifths were seen once. The CDR3 consists of 14 residues. Germline lookup yields CDR1 SGHAT and CDR2 FQNNGV. With 0 bases removed from V and 1 base from J, the gap between germline ends came to 6 bases. The TCR sequence derives from a man between 18 and 29 years old in good health and CMV-seronegative. The sequenced material came from PBMCs. This rearrangement joins TRBV11-2 to TRBJ1-1; D is undetermined. The CDR3 DNA sequence: TGTGCCAGCAGCTTAGATGCGGAGAACACTGAAGCTTTCTTT. Protein sequence: CASSLDAENTEAFF.